This TCR beta chain is from a study of blood T cells in healthy people across ages. The V and J ends lost 5 bases and 4 bases respectively, with 11 bases between them. This CDR3 is 13 amino acids long. Using a J-beta primer mix together with a sample-barcoded 5' primer, a second PCR was run for roughly 6 to 12 cycles. TCRdb used MiXCR to reprocess the 5' RACE reads, holding one entry per CDR3 protein. The data show about 720,000 distinct CDR3 sequences, around a quarter seen once. Investigators took about 9.1 milliliters of peripheral blood from every donor. Per-sample PBMC isolation yielded at least 6.5 million cells. This clonotype turned up a few times. These sequences were also reported in another study, on T cells of mothers and their children. That paper states: A few healthy Caucasian mothers served as donors, and their six children did as well. Thymic selection shapes TCR recombination output similarly in related and unrelated pairs.

The TCR originated in a boy aged 5-17 years in good health. Source material: blood. The V call is TRBV12-3 or TRBV12-4, the J call TRBJ1-1; D remains unclear. Written as DNA, the CDR3 is TGTGCCAGCAGTCTACTCGTGTCCACTGAAGCTTTCTTT. It translates to CASSLLVSTEAFF.